This TCR beta chain was sequenced during a study of cytomegalovirus exposure and HLA in healthy donors. Study in general: Some 180 million T cells yielded some 120 million unique TCR beta sequences in earlier analysis. Study-level points and caveats: In a later analysis, CMV-associated beta chains were mostly HLA-associated, it appeared. Reportedly, HLA-A and HLA-B alleles of most subjects were accurately predicted from TCR beta.

The PCR employed 60 Vbeta primers together with 13 Jbeta primers. Source study methods: A later analysis tallied 75 million to 80 million unique TCR beta chains, about 9.9 million of them shared. Using immunoSEQ multiplex PCR, the repertoire was profiled, and TCRdb retains in-frame clones only, with some absent. V and J calls and clone size are copied from that table; D and trimming were computed from the DNA. The table lists 150,000 to 200,000 clones, about two thirds of them singletons, with 10% in the top ten. The CDR3 sequence is 12 residues long. Trimming stripped 5 bases from V and 11 bases from J, with 13 bases between. Germline V gene data show CDR1 as MNHEY and CDR2 as SVGAGI. This clone was recorded a few times. What it binds is unknown.

Specimen: PBMCs. The receptor was derived from a man under 40 in good health and CMV-seropositive. This chain connects TRBV6-5 to TRBJ2-1; D call uncertain. CDR3 loop: CASSEVGFKQFF. CDR3 DNA sequence: TGTGCCAGCAGTGAAGTGGGCTTTAAGCAGTTCTTC.